These 14 T cell receptor beta chains came from one sample sequenced in a study of monozygotic twins with inflammatory bowel disease (dated by TCRdb to about 2019). The method was 5' RACE. The instrument was an Illumina HiSeq 2500. TCRdb reprocessed the reads and provides one entry for every CDR3 protein sequence; no DNA is given. The sample's records list 400,000 to 500,000 distinct CDR3 sequences. The top ten clonotypes cover 2% to 2.5% of the sample. The sequencing sample was made of blood. Receptors were obtained from a human donor with ulcerative colitis or Crohn's disease, or a healthy co-twin of an affected twin (not recorded which).

The rearrangement joins TRBV29-1 to TRBJ2-2. The CDR3 is 15 amino acids. Germline V gives CDR1 SQVTM, CDR2 ANQGSEA. The CDR3 spells CSVGYVTSRTGELFF.

V is TRBV5-1 and J is TRBJ1-6; the TRBD1 assignment by TCRdb is unverifiable without DNA. The CDR3 is 17 residues long. CDR1 and CDR2 from the germline V gene are SGHRS and YFSETQ. The CDR3 loop is CASSFKGTGARGSPLHF.

This rearrangement joins TRBV12-3 or TRBV12-4 to TRBJ1-2; TCRdb's D call, TRBD1, is unchecked because there is no DNA. The CDR3 has 14 residues. The CDR3 loop reads CASSKRDSYYGYTF.

The rearrangement links TRBV3-1 to TRBJ2-5; TCRdb indicates TRBD1, and absent DNA this call remains unverified. The CDR3 is 15 amino acids. Per germline, CDR1 LGHDT and CDR2 YNNKEL (reference sequence). The CDR3 loop reads CASSQSTGTGGTQYF.

This rearrangement joins TRBV7-9 to TRBJ2-4; TCRdb returns TRBD1, unconfirmable since there is no DNA. The CDR3 covers 17 residues. Germline V gives CDR1 SEHNR, CDR2 FQNEAQ (reference sequence). CDR3 protein: CASSGGTGDITKNIQYF.

V usage is TRBV5-1 and J usage is TRBJ2-3; TCRdb designates TRBD1, a call that cannot be tested without DNA. The germline gives CDR1 SGHRS, CDR2 YFSETQ. The CDR3 is made up of 12 amino acids. The CDR3 loop reads CASSLDRGSLYF.

The chain recombines TRBV7-2 with TRBJ1-2. Germline V CDR1 and CDR2: SGHTA, FQGNSA. This CDR3 region has 18 residues. The CDR3 protein is CASSLGPGRLTVGYGYTF.

This chain uses TRBV19 with TRBJ2-3; TCRdb returns TRBD1, unconfirmable since there is no DNA. The CDR3 extends over 19 amino acids. In germline, CDR1 is LNHDA, CDR2 SQIVND (reference sequence). The CDR3: CASSHMGAGPMILTDTQYF.

The V and J genes are TRBV3-1 and TRBJ2-1. CDR3 size: 17 residues. Germline assignment: CDR1 LGHDT and CDR2 YNNKEL (reference sequence). CDR3 amino acids: CASSQESAGSSYNEQFF.

J is TRBJ2-7 and V is TRBV21-1; the D gene TCRdb calls, TRBD1, cannot be checked with no DNA. TRBV21-1 is a known pseudogene. The CDR3 has 19 residues. CDR3: CASSKALIPRDRAPYEQYF.

The chain employs TRBV6-1 and TRBJ2-1; TCRdb selects TRBD2, and the lack of DNA leaves this call unchecked. The CDR3 length is 17 residues. Germline CDR1 MNHNS, CDR2 SASEGT. The CDR3 here is CASSESGRASGGRRQFF.

The V gene is TRBV10-3, the J gene TRBJ2-2. Per germline, CDR1 ENHRY and CDR2 SYGVKD. The CDR3 consists of 11 residues. The CDR3 loop reads CAISAPGQLFF.

The chain is built from TRBV25-1 and TRBJ2-5; TCRdb calls TRBD1, which cannot be checked without DNA. Germline V gene lookup returns CDR1 MGHDK and CDR2 SYGVNS. The CDR3 is made up of 14 amino acids. CDR3 in amino acids: CASSATTFPETQYF. Full variable domain (missing parts from reference TRBV25-1 and TRBJ2-5): EADIYQTPRYLVIGTGKKITLECSQTMGHDKMYWYQQDPGMELHLIHYSYGVNSTEKGDLSSESTVSRIRTEHFPLTLESARPSHTSQYLCASSATTFPETQYFGPGTRLLVL.

The rearrangement uses TRBV3-1 and TRBJ1-4. Germline CDR1 is LGHDT and CDR2 is YNNKEL (reference sequence). This CDR3 is built from 16 residues. This CDR3 is CASSQGRKLTNEKLFF.